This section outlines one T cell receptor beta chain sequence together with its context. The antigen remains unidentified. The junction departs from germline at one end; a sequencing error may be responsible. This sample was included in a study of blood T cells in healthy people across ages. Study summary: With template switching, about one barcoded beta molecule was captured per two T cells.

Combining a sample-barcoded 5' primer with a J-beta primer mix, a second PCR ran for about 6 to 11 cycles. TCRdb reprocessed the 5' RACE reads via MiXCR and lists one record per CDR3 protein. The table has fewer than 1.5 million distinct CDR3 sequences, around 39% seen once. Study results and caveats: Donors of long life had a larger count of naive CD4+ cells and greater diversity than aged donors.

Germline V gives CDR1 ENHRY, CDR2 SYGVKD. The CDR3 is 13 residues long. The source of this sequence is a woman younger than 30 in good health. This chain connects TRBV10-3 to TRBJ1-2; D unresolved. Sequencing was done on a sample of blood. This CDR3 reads CAISDASGNGCTF. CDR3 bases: TGTGCCATCAGTGACGCGTCGGGGAACGGCTGCACCTTC.